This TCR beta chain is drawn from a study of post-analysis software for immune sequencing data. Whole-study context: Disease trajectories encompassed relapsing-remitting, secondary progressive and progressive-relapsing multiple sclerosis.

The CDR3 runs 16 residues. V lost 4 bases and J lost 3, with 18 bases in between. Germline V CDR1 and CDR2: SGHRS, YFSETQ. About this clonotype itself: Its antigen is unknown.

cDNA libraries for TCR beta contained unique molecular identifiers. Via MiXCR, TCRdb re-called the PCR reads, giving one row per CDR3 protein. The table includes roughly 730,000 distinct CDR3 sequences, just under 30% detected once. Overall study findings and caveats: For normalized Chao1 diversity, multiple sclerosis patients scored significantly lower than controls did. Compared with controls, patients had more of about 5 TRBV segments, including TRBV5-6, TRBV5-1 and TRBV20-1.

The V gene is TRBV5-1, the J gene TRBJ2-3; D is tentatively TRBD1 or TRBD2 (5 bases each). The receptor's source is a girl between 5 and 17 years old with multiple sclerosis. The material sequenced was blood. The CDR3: CASSLDTSGGTDTQYF. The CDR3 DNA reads TGCGCCAGCAGCCTGGACACCTCTGGGGGTACAGATACGCAGTATTTT.